This T cell receptor (beta chain) was captured in a study of blood T cell repertoires in COVID-19 (TCRdb year 2020). As for the study more broadly: The collaborator samples originated in the United States, Italy and Spain and spanned the acute and convalescent phases of COVID-19. Sample metadata almost always included a de-identified subject ID, COVID-19 status, age in years and sex. A freely available public database, intended as a resource for researchers studying the immune response to SARS-CoV-2, is where the repertoires were released. The prospective study material was composed of cDNA or gDNA derived from T cells, B-cell-depleted T cells, or PBMCs. Subjects who had been exposed to COVID-19, were actively infected with it, or had recovered from it provided the deeply sampled blood TCRbeta repertoires that made up the dataset. Where HLA class I and class II types were available, the types were taken from metadata supplied by the sample provider, not from assay-based typing. Samples were obtained from the ongoing ImmuneRACE study (first 160 participants) and from roughly 1,300 subjects provided by 6 global collaborators.

One collaborating source in Seattle enrolled patients while the patients were actively infected and followed the patients over time throughout the course of disease. Each collaborating institution followed its own protocols to collect whole blood in K2EDTA tubes. For TCRbeta analysis, collaborators shipped samples in one of three forms: frozen whole blood, isolated PBMCs, or DNA extracted from either of those sample types. TCRbeta CDR3 regions were amplified from genomic DNA by means of the immunoSEQ Assay, a bias-controlled multiplex PCR. On the authors' methods: Nucleated cell counts per sample were estimated from amplification of reference gene primers within the assay. To quantify the absolute abundance of each unique TCRbeta CDR3 rearrangement, sequence reads were collapsed and filtered. For each sample, productive Simpson clonality was calculated by taking the square root of Simpson's diversity index across productive rearrangements. The table comes from immuneACCESS by way of TCRdb, which keeps in-frame sequences with V and J called. Part of the clones is missing from these tables; in studies checked, under half for an unresolved V gene and the rest for unknown reasons. V and J calls and clone size follow that table, whereas D and trimming were derived from the DNA. The table for this sample lists 200,000 to 250,000 clones; just over 85% of them were counted only once. About 9.9% of the sample belongs to the ten largest clones.

The germline V gene (reference sequence) gives CDR1 as LNHDA and CDR2 as SQIVND. V and J are truncated by 3 bases and 3 bases respectively, leaving an intervening sequence of 15 bases. The CDR3, from cysteine to phenylalanine, totals 15 residues. CDR3 DNA is the only sequence kept; it has 45 bases, read in frame from the first base. What the authors observed across the whole study: Clinical and demographic metadata were provided uncurated, with the amount varying by source and participant.

This clone was observed a few times. This receptor's antigen is unknown. Base qualities are not recorded, but no much larger clone differs from it by a single base. The receptor was derived from a man in his forties or fifties with COVID-19, enrolled during active disease. Sequenced sample: peripheral blood. The chain uses TRBV19 and TRBJ2-7; a weak D assignment points to TRBD2 (6 bases agree). The CDR3 protein is CASSMKGGDIYEQYF. At the DNA level, the sequence is TGTGCCAGTAGTATGAAGGGCGGGGATATCTACGAGCAGTACTTC.